This TCR beta chain emerged from a study of cytomegalovirus exposure and HLA in healthy donors (dated by TCRdb to 2016 to 2017). About the investigation overall: An earlier analysis of 550 to 700 of the donors reported more than 250 Gb of sequence data and 100 million to 140 million unique TCR beta sequences from some 180 million T cells. Both class I and class II loci were covered by HLA typing, at four-digit resolution. Typing coverage varied by locus: about 620-640 donors for A, B, C, DRB1 and DQB1; roughly 500 for DQA1; more than 600 for DPA1; roughly 450 for DPB1. Using immunosequencing, the study profiled T cell repertoires from 550 to 750 subjects and related those repertoires to cytomegalovirus serostatus. To decide whether each TCR beta V gene segment behaved as functional or pseudogenic, an earlier analysis of some 600 of the donors relied on high-throughput TCR beta sequencing. Among the roughly 400 genotyped donors, approximately 76% belonged to the genetic ancestry cluster associated with self-reported Caucasian donors. Four to six DR-DQ haplotypes were handled as single units for association and clustering, since linkage in the cohort was strong. Roughly 300 gigabases of sequencing data and around 90 million unique TCR sequences made up an early release that covered approximately 620 HLA-typed donors. Among 300 to 450 genotyped donors of the cohort, an average of around 240,000 unique TCR beta nucleotide sequences were sequenced per donor, roughly a sixth of them non-productive. In addition to the first cohort of roughly 670 subjects, a separate validation cohort of 130 or so different subjects was used. All discovery cohort repertoires had been generated on a single sequencing platform. High-throughput TCR immunosequencing, statistical association of individual TCRs with disease status, and machine learning were combined to predict cytomegalovirus infection status. In the later analysis, no new phenotypic data were used to find candidate immune exposures; instead, reliance was placed on TCR beta sequences and their occurrence across donors. Alongside the repertoire data, information on donor age, sex, ethnicity and CMV serostatus was compiled. The study was designed to test whether signatures of past pathogen exposure could be identified by cataloging public T cell receptors. A later analysis re-analyzed previously published TCR beta repertoires from several hundred donors and added high-resolution HLA genotyping to study TCR occurrence patterns. A later genetic analysis took genome-wide SNP genotypes for 398 of the 666 donors and used that subset as a discovery cohort. Here is what the overall study found, with its caveats: When HLA alleles, especially DR and DQ, strongly co-occurred, attributing TCR associations to individual alleles was difficult. CMV serostatus was the only immune exposure information available for the cohort. In a later genetic analysis, a missense DCLRE1C variant was associated with V-gene and J-gene trimming of TCR beta chains, and the association was replicated in an independent cohort. In vitro tests confirmed that three of the cytomegalovirus-associated TCR beta chains recognize cytomegalovirus antigens. Across donors, most TCR sequences were observed very rarely, whereas some public TCRs were present in many individuals. A cluster of highly shared sequence variants was judged likely to represent a technical artifact of the sequencing pipeline. The 87-base-pair reads could not distinguish some IMGT-functional V segments, including TRBV6-2 and TRBV6-3, so those segments were excluded. A further reported finding was that TCR beta sequences accurately predicted the HLA-A and HLA-B alleles for most subjects in the first cohort. In a later analysis, some 17,000 TCR beta sequences were associated with specific HLA alleles at a false discovery rate of 0.05. Most CMV-associated TCR beta chains appeared to be HLA-restricted in a later analysis, and the HLA associations seemed to be driven largely by CMV exposure. A later analysis reported that several top co-occurrence clusters appeared linked to parvovirus B19, influenza, CMV and Epstein-Barr virus. In this cohort, only TCR beta chains were sequenced, and detectable features were limited by the absence of alpha or paired-chain data. A later analysis found that TCR association rates varied across HLA loci, with DRB1 alleles showing the most associated TCRs and HLA-C alleles the fewest. In an earlier analysis of around 600 of the donors, most TCR beta V segments appeared in productive rearrangements about 87% or about 30% of the time, broadly matching IMGT annotations. According to the authors, the approach could potentially be generalized to other disease states and immunological phenotypes. According to a later genetic analysis, donors in an Asian-associated ancestry cluster had fewer N-insertions in productive TCRs than the roughly 660-donor mean. The study listed 150 to 200 TCR beta chains as associated with cytomegalovirus. Correlated functional status among segregating V segments might reflect linkage disequilibrium, but an unknown experimental factor could not be ruled out. The classifier was reported to diagnose cytomegalovirus status with high specificity and sensitivity in both the original cohort and the validation cohort. Because counts were too low, about 18 rarely observed V segments, including chromosome 9 orphons, were left out of the earlier analysis of about 620 of the donors. Because HLA typing was unavailable for some donors at each locus, only the typed subset was used in association tests. Presence/absence analyses assumed roughly uniform sequencing depth across donors, an assumption that may not hold. In a later analysis, HLA-associated TCR beta chains showed more clonal expansion and lower generation probabilities than non-associated chains that were equally common.

The cohort was made up of approximately 700 healthy bone marrow donors. Cohort members were all nominally healthy when sampled, although unrecorded immune exposures were likely present. The donor was CMV seronegative and was included in the group of a few hundred seronegative cohort members. A peripheral blood sample was provided by each donor, and peripheral blood mononuclear cells were used for TCR beta sequencing. Genomic DNA extraction from the blood cell samples was performed with the Qiagen DNeasy Blood Extraction Kit. Points on this clone: Its antigen is not yet known. The input lacks base qualities; no much larger clone sits a single base away.

Library preparation employed the immunoSEQ multiplex PCR assay. For the multiplex PCR, a mixture combining 60 forward primers for TCR Vbeta segments and 13 reverse primers for TCR Jbeta segments was used. A multiplex PCR assay on genomic DNA amplified the CDR3 region of rearranged TCR beta genes. The amplified TCR beta libraries were sequenced on the Illumina HiSeq System as 87-base-pair reads. The published analysis was carried out like this. A later analysis counted approximately 76 million unique TCR beta chains across the 666 repertoires, and some 11 million of these chains were shared by at least two donors. A nearest-neighbor algorithm error-corrected the raw reads and collapsed the reads into unique sequences, merging closely related sequences to remove PCR and sequencing errors. V, D and J gene segments were assigned by aligning CDR3 sequences to IMGT reference sequences. For a sequence to be retained, at least a six-nucleotide match to both a V gene segment and a J gene segment was required. A rearrangement counted as productive if the CDR3 had no stop codons and remained in frame with V and J, and every other rearrangement counted as non-productive. CDR3 was defined by IMGT convention, running from the second conserved V-encoded cysteine to the conserved J-encoded phenylalanine. In an earlier analysis of some 550 of the donors, sequences lacking an unambiguous match to a single V gene segment were excluded. An earlier analysis of 587 of the donors classified V segments as functional when productive rearrangements were above 56.7% and as segregating when the standard deviation between donors was above 5%. A statistical classification framework was developed to diagnose cytomegalovirus status using the catalog of TCR beta chain sequences. A later analysis assigned V and J genes by comparing TCR nucleotide sequences with IMGT/GENE-DB human TR gene sequences. In a later analysis, CDR3 sequences and most-parsimonious VDJ recombination scenarios were assigned using the TCRdist pipeline. A later analysis defined each TCR beta chain by its CDR3 amino acid sequence plus V-gene family, and excluded reads lacking a unique V-gene family. A later analysis removed 592 highly shared, low-generation-probability nucleotide sequences to deal with suspected cross-contamination and a sequencing artifact. A later analysis calculated a clonal expansion index for each public chain from normalized within-repertoire ranks of inferred template counts. In a later analysis, generation probabilities were computed using a VDJ recombination model fitted to out-of-frame rearrangements, and the results were checked against IGoR. In a later analysis, hypergeometric tests were used to score TCR-TCR, TCR-HLA and TCR-CMV co-occurrence, with a repertoire-size bias correction applied to TCR pairs. False discovery rates were estimated in a later analysis by permuting HLA or CMV assignments 20 times. In a later analysis, co-occurring TCRs were grouped using DBSCAN, with TCRdist sequence similarity added in when clustering inside HLA-allele-positive subsets. For co-occurrence clustering, repertoires with fewer than 30,000 or more than 120,000 public chains were excluded, along with 4 to 6 repertoires with anomalous nucleotide sharing. In its TCRdb copy, this immuneACCESS table keeps in-frame sequences only and misses some clones. Where compared with another copy, unresolved V genes explain less than half of these, and the others have no known cause. Clone size and V and J calls were adopted from that table, with D and trimming inferred from the DNA. This sample comprises around 150,000 clones, about 80% of them detected only once. About 0.64% of the sample is held by the ten biggest clonotypes.

The germline V gene encodes CDR1 MGHRA and CDR2 YSYEKL. V is trimmed back by 1 base and J by 1 base, and the junction contains 4 bases that no gene match accounts for. Inclusive of the bounding cysteine and phenylalanine, the CDR3 is 15 residues long. Only the CDR3 region is kept as DNA, spanning 45 bases read in frame from base 1. The TCR sequence derives from a male donor in good health and CMV-seronegative. The sequence joins TRBV4-1 to TRBJ2-7, and 7 bases in between align with TRBD2. The sequencing input was PBMCs. In nucleotides, the sequence is TGCGCCAGCAGCCAAGGGCTAGCGGATTCCTACGAGCAGTACTTC. This is translated as CASSQGLADSYEQYF.